The 10 T cell receptor beta chains listed next were all sequenced from one sample in a study of blood T cell repertoires in COVID-19 (dated by TCRdb to about 2020). The library was obtained by the immunoSEQ multiplex PCR assay. The immuneACCESS repertoire file appears here via TCRdb, limited to in-frame rearrangements. These files lack a portion of the clones; in checked studies, under half of the deficit traces to unresolved V genes, and the cause of the others is not known. The sample profile shows around 130,000 clones; approximately 82% of them were found once. Of the sample, roughly 9.7% is held by the ten largest clones. Sequenced: peripheral blood. The receptors were gathered from a man between 35 and 55 years old with active or convalescent COVID-19.

V gene TRBV12-3 or TRBV12-4 combines with J gene TRBJ2-7; TRBD1 aligns across 8 bases. V trimming: 6 bases; J trimming: 6 bases; junction bases outside the gene matches: 7. This CDR3 has 13 amino acids. CDR3 sequence (DNA): TGTGCCAGCAGCTCACAGGGGGATGGCGAGCAGTACTTC. This codes for CASSSQGDGEQYF.

J is TRBJ2-7 and V is TRBV27, with 11 bases identical to TRBD1. There are 15 residues in the CDR3. Germline assignment: CDR1 MNHEY and CDR2 SMNVEV (reference sequence). The J segment lost 4 bases and the V segment lost 6 bases, leaving 8 bases of the junction unmatched. The DNA for the CDR3 is TGTGCCAGCAGAATTTACGGACAGGGGGCGTACGAGCAGTACTTC. This encodes CASRIYGQGAYEQYF.

The chain employs TRBV5-1 and TRBJ2-7; 10 positions match TRBD1. The V and J ends lost 0 bases and 4 bases, in that order; junction bases with no gene match: 10. The CDR3 sequence is 17 residues long. Germline assignment: CDR1 SGHRS and CDR2 YFSETQ. The CDR3 DNA follows: TGCGCCAGCAGCTTGGGGCCCGGACAGGGGGGAGGGTACGAGCAGTACTTC. Translating it yields CASSLGPGQGGGYEQYF.

The chain uses TRBV30 and TRBJ1-4; D remains unclear. This CDR3 has 14 amino acids. Germline V gene sequence: CDR1 GTSNPN, CDR2 SVGIG (reference sequence). Trimming left V 0 bases short and J 8 bases short, with 13 bases between. Here the CDR3 DNA reads TGTGCCTGGAGTGTATCCCTCGGCGGGGAAAAACTGTTTTTT. Its protein is CAWSVSLGGEKLFF.

J is TRBJ2-3 and V is TRBV14, with a weak D call TRBD2 (6 bases). Trimming removed 4 bases from V and 7 bases from J, with 12 bases in between. This CDR3 has 13 residues. Germline values: CDR1 SGHDN, CDR2 FVKESK. The CDR3, as DNA: TGTGCCAGCAGCCTAACGGGGGTGAATACGCAGTATTTT. Amino acid sequence: CASSLTGVNTQYF.

Here the CDR3 DNA reads TGTGCCAGCAGCGTGACTAGCGGGGGGGTAGGGGAGCAGTTCTTC. Its protein product is CASSVTSGGVGEQFF. This chain links TRBV6-4 with TRBJ2-1; 14 bases are a match to TRBD2. Germline V gene lookup returns CDR1 MRHNA and CDR2 SNTAGT. The length of the CDR3 is 15 residues. J gave up 10 bases and V 6 bases, and 8 bases lay outside the gene matches.

The rearrangement joins TRBV27 to TRBJ2-7; 8 nucleotides agree with TRBD1. The CDR3 totals 15 residues. The germline gives CDR1 MNHEY, CDR2 SMNVEV (reference sequence). V trimming: 6 bases; J trimming: 5 bases; junction bases outside the gene matches: 12. The CDR3 coding sequence is TGTGCCAGCAGAACGTACAGGGGGTATATAGACGAGCAGTACTTC. It yields the protein CASRTYRGYIDEQYF.

The chain carries TRBV5-1 and TRBJ2-7; D gene unclear. Germline loops: CDR1 SGHRS, CDR2 YFSETQ. The CDR3 is 15 residues long. The ends were cut back, 4 bases at V and 2 bases at J, with 16 bases in the middle. The CDR3 bases are TGCGCCAGCAGCCCAAGCCTGGTATCCGCCTACGAGCAGTACTTC. This codes for CASSPSLVSAYEQYF.

The genes are TRBV11-2 and TRBJ1-1; 7 nucleotides match TRBD1. CDR3 length: 16 residues. The V gene end was trimmed by 0 bases and the J gene end by 1 base; junction bases not matched to a gene: 5. Germline V gene sequence: CDR1 SGHAT, CDR2 FQNNGV. For the CDR3, the DNA is TGTGCCAGCAGCTTAGATCTGGGACAGCCGAACACTGAAGCTTTCTTT. It is translated as CASSLDLGQPNTEAFF.

The gene calls are TRBV18 and TRBJ2-7; D possibly corresponds to TRBD1 (5 bases). The germline V gene encodes CDR1 KGHSH and CDR2 LQKENI. V lost 2 bases, J lost 0 bases, and 8 bases lay in between. The CDR3 contains 14 residues. The CDR3 loop is CASSPETDSYEQYF. CDR3 sequence (DNA): TGTGCCAGCTCACCAGAGACAGACTCCTACGAGCAGTACTTC.